This T cell receptor (beta chain) originates from a study of T cell responses to AZD1222 COVID-19 vaccine. Study details: Samples with a second dose at about 4 or about 12 weeks were pooled together. Study observations and caveats: Spike-specific TCR breadth and depth grew following two AZD1222 doses. CD4 TCRs linked to vaccination spanned spike, dominating at 160-218 and 743-854.

TCRdb keeps only in-frame clones here, not all; method: immunoSEQ multiplex PCR. Among more than 90,000 clones listed, roughly 87% were seen once. V dropped 5 bases and J dropped 2; count of bases not matched to a gene: 6. In germline, CDR1 is SEHNR, CDR2 FQNEAQ (reference sequence). There are 16 residues in the CDR3. The sample holds one count of this clone. Its antigen is unidentified. Sequencing was performed on peripheral blood, taken on day 0 of AZD1222 vaccination. This chain links TRBV7-9 with TRBJ2-1; 10 positions agree with TRBD2. The receptor was derived from an adult in good health. The DNA of the CDR3 is TGTGCCAGCAGCGGTAGTAGCGGGAGGCCCTACAATGAGCAGTTCTTC. Residues: CASSGSSGRPYNEQFF.